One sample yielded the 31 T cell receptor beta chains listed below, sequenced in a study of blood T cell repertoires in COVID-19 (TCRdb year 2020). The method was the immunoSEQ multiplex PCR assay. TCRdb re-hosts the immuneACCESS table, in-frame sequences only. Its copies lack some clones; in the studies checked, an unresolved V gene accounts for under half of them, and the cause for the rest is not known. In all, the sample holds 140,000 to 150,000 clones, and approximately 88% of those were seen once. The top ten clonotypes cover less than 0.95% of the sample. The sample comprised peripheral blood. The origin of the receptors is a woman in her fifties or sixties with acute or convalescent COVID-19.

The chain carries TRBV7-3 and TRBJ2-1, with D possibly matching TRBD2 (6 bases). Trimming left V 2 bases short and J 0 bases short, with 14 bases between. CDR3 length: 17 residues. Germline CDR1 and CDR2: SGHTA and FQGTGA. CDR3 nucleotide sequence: TGTGCCAGCAGCTTACAGCCCGCGGGGAGCTCCTACAATGAGCAGTTCTTC. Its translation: CASSLQPAGSSYNEQFF.

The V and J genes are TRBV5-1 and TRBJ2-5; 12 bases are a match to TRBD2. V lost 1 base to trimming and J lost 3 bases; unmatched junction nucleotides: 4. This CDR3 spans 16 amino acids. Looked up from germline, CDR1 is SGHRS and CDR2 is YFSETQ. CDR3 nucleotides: TGCGCCAGCAGCTTGCTCAGACTAGCGGGAGAAGAGACCCAGTACTTC. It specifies CASSLLRLAGEETQYF.

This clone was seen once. Here the CDR3 reads CASSDPTASSYNEQFF. For the CDR3, the DNA is TGTGCCAGCAGCGATCCGACAGCGAGCTCCTACAATGAGCAGTTCTTC. The chain carries TRBV7-3 and TRBJ2-1; possibly TRBD1 for D (5 bases). CDR3 length: 16 residues. Germline V gene lookup returns CDR1 SGHTA and CDR2 FQGTGA. V lost 5 bases, J lost 0 bases, and 14 bases lay in between.

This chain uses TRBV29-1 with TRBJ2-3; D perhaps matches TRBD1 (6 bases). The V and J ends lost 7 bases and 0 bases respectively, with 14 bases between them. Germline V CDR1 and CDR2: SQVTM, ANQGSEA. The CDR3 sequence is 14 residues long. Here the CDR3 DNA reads TGCAGCGCCGCAGGGGATCTTAGCACAGATACGCAGTATTTT. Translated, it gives CSAAGDLSTDTQYF.

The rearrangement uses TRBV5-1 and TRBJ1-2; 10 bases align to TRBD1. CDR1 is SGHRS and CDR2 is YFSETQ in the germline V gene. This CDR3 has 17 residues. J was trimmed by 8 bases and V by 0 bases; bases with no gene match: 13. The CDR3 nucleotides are TGCGCCAGCAGCTTGGAGGGACAGGGGCGGAGTAAGGTCGGCTACACCTTC. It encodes CASSLEGQGRSKVGYTF.

The CDR3 region is CAATTYSGANVLTF. The CDR3, as DNA: TGTGCCGCCACTACGTACTCTGGGGCCAACGTCCTGACTTTC. The chain employs TRBV10-3 and TRBJ2-6; D remains ambiguous. This CDR3 region has 14 residues. Germline CDR1 reads ENHRY; CDR2 reads SYGVKD. The ends were cut back, 11 bases at V and 0 bases at J, with 11 bases in the middle.

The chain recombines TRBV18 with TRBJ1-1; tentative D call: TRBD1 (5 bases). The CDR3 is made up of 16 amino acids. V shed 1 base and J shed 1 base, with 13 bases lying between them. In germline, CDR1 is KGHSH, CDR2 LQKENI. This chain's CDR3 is CASSPLQGWRNTEAFF. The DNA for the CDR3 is TGTGCCAGCTCACCACTCCAGGGTTGGCGGAACACTGAAGCTTTCTTT.

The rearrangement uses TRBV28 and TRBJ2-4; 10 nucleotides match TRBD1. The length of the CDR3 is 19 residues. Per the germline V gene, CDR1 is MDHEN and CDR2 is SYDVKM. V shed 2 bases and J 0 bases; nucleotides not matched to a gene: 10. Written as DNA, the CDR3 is TGTGCCAGCAGTTTAAGGACAGGGGGAATTGAGGTAGCCAAAAACATTCAGTACTTC. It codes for CASSLRTGGIEVAKNIQYF.

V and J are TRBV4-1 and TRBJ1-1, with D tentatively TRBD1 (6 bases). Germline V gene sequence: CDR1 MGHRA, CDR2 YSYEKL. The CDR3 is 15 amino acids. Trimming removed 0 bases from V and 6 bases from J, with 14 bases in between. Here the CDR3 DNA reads TGCGCCAGCAGCCAAGAGGCGGGGGCAGGGGCTGAAGCTTTCTTT. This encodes CASSQEAGAGAEAFF.

The CDR3 DNA sequence: TGTGCCAGCTTTGGCGAGGTGGGCACTGAAGCTTTCTTT. This translates into CASFGEVGTEAFF. The chain uses TRBV18 and TRBJ1-1, with D unclear. Trimming removed 7 bases at V and 4 bases at J, with 13 bases between. Germline-derived CDR1 and CDR2 are KGHSH and LQKENI. The CDR3 contains 13 residues.

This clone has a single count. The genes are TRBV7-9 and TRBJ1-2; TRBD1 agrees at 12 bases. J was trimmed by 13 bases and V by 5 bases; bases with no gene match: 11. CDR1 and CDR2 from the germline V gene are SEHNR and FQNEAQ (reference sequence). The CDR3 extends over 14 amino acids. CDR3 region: CASSRDRGPPRGTF. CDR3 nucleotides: TGTGCCAGCAGCCGGGACAGGGGGCCTCCCCGAGGCACCTTC.

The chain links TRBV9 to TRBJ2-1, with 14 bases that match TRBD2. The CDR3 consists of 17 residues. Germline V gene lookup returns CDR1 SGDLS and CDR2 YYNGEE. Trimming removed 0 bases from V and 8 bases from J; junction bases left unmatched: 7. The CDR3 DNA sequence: TGTGCCAGCAGCGTAGCGACTAGCGGGGGGGGTAGCGATGAGCAGTTCTTC. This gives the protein CASSVATSGGGSDEQFF.

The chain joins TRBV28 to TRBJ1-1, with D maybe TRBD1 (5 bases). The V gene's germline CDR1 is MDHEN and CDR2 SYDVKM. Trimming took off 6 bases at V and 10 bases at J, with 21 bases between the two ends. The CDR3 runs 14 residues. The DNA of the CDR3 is TGTGCCAGCAGGGGTTCGGGACTTTCCGCAGGAGCTTTCTTT. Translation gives CASRGSGLSAGAFF.

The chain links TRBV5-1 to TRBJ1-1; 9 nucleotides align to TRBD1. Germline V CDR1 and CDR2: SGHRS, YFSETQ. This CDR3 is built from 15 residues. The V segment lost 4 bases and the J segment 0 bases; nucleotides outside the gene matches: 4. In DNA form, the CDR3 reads TGCGCCAGCAGCCAGGACAGGGGCATGAACACTGAAGCTTTCTTT. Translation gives CASSQDRGMNTEAFF.

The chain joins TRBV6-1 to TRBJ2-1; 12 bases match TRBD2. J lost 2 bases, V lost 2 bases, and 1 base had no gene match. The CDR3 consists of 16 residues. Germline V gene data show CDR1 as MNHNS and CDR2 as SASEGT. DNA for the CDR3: TGTGCCAGCAGTGAACTAGCGGGGGGGCCCTACAATGAGCAGTTCTTC. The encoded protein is CASSELAGGPYNEQFF.

The CDR3 loop is CASSLGDTGGYGYTF. The CDR3 nucleotides read TGTGCCAGCAGCTTAGGAGACACAGGGGGCTATGGCTACACCTTC. The V and J genes are TRBV7-3 and TRBJ1-2; 8 nucleotides align to TRBD1. Trimming took 2 bases from V and 4 from J; bases not matched to a gene: 6. CDR1 is SGHTA and CDR2 is FQGTGA in the germline V gene. This CDR3 has 15 residues.

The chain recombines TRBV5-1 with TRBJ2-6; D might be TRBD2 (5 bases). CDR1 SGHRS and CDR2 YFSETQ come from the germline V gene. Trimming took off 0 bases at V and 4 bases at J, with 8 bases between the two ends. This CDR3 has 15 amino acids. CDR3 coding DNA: TGCGCCAGCAGCTTGGCCGGAGGAGGGGCCAACGTCCTGACTTTC. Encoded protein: CASSLAGGGANVLTF.

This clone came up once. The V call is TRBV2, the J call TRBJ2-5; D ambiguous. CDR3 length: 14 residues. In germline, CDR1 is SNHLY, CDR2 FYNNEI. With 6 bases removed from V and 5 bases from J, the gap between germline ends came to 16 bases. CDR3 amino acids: CASRERYLRETQYF. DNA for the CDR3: TGTGCCAGCAGAGAGAGGTACCTACGGGAGACCCAGTACTTC.

The CDR3 bases are TGCGCCAAACAGGGAGTTACTGAAGCTTTCTTT. Translating it yields CAKQGVTEAFF. The chain recombines TRBV10-2 with TRBJ1-1; D may be TRBD1 (6 bases). This CDR3 has 11 amino acids. V was cut by 10 bases and J by 5 bases, with 11 bases left in between. Germline V gives CDR1 WSHSY, CDR2 SAAADI.

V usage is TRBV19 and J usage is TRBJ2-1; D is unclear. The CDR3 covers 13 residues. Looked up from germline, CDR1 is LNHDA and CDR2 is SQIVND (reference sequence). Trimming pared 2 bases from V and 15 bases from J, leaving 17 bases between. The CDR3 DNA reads TGTGCCAGTAGTATAACCGGTAGCAGAGAGTCGTTCTTC. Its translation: CASSITGSRESFF.

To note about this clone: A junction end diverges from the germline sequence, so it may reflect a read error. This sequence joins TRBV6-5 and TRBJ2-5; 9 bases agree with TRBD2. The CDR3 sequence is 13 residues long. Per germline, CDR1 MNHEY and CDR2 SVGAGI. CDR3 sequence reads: CASTRREGQGFNF. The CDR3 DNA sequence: TGTGCCAGCACGAGGCGGGAGGGCCAAGGGTTTAACTTC.

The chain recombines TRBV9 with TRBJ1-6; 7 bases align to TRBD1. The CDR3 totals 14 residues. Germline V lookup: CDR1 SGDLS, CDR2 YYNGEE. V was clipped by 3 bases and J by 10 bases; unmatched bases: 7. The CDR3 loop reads CASSDHRGGSPLHF. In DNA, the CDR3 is TGTGCCAGCAGCGACCACAGGGGTGGATCACCCCTCCACTTT.

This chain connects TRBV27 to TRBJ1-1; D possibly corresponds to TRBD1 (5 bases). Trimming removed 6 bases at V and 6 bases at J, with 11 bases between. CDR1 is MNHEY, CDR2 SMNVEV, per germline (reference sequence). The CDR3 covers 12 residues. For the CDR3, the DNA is TGTGCCAGCAGGGGGGGGGAGCCTGAAGCTTTCTTT. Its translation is CASRGGEPEAFF.

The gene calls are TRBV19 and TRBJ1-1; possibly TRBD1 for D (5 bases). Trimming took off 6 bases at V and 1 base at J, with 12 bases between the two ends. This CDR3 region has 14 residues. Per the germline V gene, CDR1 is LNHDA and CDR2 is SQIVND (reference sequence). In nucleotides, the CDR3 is TGTGCCAGTAGCCCCCGCAGGGAGAACACTGAAGCTTTCTTT. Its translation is CASSPRRENTEAFF.

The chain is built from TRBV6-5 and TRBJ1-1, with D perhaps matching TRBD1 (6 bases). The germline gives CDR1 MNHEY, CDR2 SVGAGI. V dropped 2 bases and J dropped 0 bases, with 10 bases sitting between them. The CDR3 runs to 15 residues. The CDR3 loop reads CASSYRQGMNTEAFF. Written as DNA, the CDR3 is TGTGCCAGCAGTTACAGGCAGGGGATGAACACTGAAGCTTTCTTT.

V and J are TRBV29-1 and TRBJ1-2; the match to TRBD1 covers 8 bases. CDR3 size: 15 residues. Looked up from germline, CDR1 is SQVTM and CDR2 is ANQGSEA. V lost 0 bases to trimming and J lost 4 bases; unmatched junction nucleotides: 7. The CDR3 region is CSVEDVRQGLYGYTF. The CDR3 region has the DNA TGCAGCGTTGAAGATGTAAGACAGGGGCTCTATGGCTACACCTTC.

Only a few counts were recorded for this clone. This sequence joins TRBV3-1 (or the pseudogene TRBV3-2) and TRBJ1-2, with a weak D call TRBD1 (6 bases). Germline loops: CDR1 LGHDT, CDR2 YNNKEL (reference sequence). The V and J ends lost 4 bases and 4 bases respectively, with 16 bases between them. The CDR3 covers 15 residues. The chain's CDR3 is CASSPGWGPAYGYTF. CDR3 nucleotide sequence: TGTGCCAGCAGCCCGGGATGGGGGCCTGCCTATGGCTACACCTTC.

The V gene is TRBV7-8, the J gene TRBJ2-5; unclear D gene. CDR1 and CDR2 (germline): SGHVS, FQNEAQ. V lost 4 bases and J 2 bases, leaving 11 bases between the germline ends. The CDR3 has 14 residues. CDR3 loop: CASSYFAEQETQYF. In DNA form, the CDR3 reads TGTGCCAGCAGCTACTTTGCGGAACAAGAGACCCAGTACTTC.

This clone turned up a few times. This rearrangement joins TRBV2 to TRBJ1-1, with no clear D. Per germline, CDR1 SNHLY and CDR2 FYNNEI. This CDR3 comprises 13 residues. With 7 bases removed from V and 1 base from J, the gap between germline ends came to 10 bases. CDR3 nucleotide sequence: TGTGCCAGCACCCAGGAAGGGAACACTGAAGCTTTCTTT. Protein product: CASTQEGNTEAFF.

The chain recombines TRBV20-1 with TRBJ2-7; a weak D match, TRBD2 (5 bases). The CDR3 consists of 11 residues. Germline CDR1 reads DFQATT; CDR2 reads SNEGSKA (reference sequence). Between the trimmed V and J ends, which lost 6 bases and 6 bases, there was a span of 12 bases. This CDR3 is CSAQPGVEQYF. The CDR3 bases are TGCAGTGCCCAACCCGGGGTCGAGCAGTACTTC.

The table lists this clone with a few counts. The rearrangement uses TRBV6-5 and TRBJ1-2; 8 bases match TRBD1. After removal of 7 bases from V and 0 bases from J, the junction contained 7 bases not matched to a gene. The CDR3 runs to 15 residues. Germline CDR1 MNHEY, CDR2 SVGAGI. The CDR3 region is CASTGQGTSNYGYTF. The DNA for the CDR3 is TGTGCCAGCACCGGACAGGGAACTTCTAACTATGGCTACACCTTC.